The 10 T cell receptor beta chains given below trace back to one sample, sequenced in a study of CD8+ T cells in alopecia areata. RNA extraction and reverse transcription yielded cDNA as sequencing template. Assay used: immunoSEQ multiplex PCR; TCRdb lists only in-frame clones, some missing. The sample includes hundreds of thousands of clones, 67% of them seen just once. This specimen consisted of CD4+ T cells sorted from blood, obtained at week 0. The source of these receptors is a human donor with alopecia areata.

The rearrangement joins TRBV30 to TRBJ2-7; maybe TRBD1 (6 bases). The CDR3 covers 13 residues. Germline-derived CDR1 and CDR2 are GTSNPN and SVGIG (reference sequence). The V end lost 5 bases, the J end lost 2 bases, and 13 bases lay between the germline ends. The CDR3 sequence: CAWGVQGTYEQYF. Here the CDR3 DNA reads TGTGCCTGGGGGGTACAGGGAACCTACGAGCAGTACTTC.

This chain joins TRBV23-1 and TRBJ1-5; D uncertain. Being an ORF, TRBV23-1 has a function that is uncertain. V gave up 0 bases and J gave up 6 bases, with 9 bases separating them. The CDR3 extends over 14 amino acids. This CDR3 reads CASSQSRLCQPQHF. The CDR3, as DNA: TGCGCCAGCAGTCAATCGAGACTCTGTCAGCCCCAGCATTTT.

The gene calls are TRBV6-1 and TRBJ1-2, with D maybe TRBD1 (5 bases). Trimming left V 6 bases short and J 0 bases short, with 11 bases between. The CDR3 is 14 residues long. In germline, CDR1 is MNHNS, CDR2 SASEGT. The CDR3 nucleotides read TGTGCCAGCAGGGAGACAGTCTCTAACTATGGCTACACCTTC. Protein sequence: CASRETVSNYGYTF.

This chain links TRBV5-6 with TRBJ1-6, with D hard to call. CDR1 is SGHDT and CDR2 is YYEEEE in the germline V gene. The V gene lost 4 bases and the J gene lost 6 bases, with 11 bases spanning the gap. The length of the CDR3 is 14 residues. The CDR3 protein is CASSQGPLNSPLHF. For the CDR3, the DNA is TGTGCCAGCAGCCAAGGGCCTCTTAATTCACCCCTCCACTTT.

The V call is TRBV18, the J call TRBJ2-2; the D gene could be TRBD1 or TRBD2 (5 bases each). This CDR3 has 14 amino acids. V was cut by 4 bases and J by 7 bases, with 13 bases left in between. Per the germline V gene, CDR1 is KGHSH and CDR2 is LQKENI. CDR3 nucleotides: TGTGCCAGCTCACGGGACCTTACGGGCGGGGAGCTGTTTTTT. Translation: CASSRDLTGGELFF.

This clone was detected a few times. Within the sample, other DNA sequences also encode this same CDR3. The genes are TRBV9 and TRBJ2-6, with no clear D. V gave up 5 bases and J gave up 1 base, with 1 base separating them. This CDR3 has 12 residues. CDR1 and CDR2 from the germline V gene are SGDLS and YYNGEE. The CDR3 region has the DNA TGTGCCAGCAGTTCTGGGGCCAACGTCCTGACTTTC. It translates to CASSSGANVLTF.

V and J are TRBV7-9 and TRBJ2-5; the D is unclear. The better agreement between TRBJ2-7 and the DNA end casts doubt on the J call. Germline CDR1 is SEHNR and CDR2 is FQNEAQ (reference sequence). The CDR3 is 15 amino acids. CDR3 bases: TGTGCCAGCAGCACAAGGACCGGCGTGGACTACGAGCAGTACTTC. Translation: CASSTRTGVDYEQYF.

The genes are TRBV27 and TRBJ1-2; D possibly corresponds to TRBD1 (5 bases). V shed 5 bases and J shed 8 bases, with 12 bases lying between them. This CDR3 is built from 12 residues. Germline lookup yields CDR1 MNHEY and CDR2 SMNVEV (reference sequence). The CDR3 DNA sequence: TGTGCCAGCAGTGGCAGGGTAGGCGGCTACACCTTC. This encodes CASSGRVGGYTF.

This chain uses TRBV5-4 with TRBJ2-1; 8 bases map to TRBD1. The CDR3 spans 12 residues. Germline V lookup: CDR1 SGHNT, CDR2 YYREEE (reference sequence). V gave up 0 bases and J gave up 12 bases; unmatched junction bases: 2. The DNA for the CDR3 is TGTGCCAGCAGCTTGGACGGGACAGGGCAGTTCTTC. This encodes CASSLDGTGQFF.

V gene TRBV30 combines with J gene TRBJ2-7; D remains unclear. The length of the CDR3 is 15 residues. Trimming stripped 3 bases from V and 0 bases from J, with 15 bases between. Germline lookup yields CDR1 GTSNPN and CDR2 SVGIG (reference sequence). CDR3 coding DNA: TGTGCCTGGAGACTCGGACGCACAAACTCCTACGAGCAGTACTTC. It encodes CAWRLGRTNSYEQYF.